This TCR beta chain was recovered during a study of blood T cell repertoires in COVID-19. Study-wide context: Acute and convalescent COVID-19 specimens originated in the United States, Italy and Spain. Nucleic acid was either cDNA or gDNA, and it came from T cells, B-cell-depleted T cells, or PBMCs.

Germline CDR1 is LNHDA and CDR2 is SQIVND (reference sequence). This CDR3 is 15 amino acids long. J lost 2 bases, V lost 5 bases, and 6 bases had no gene match. The table came from immunoSEQ multiplex PCR; TCRdb's copy has only in-frame clones and leaves some out. The sample holds 200,000 to 250,000 clones; more than 80% are singletons and the top ten take 1.2%. The gene calls are TRBV19 and TRBJ1-5, with 7 bases identical to TRBD1. The TCR was taken from a man younger than 45 who had recovered from COVID-19. Sequencing input: PBMCs or T cells enriched from blood (not recorded which). The CDR3 DNA reads as TGTGCCAGTAGTCCACAGGGGTTGGGCAATCAGCCCCAGCATTTT. Translating gives CASSPQGLGNQPQHF.